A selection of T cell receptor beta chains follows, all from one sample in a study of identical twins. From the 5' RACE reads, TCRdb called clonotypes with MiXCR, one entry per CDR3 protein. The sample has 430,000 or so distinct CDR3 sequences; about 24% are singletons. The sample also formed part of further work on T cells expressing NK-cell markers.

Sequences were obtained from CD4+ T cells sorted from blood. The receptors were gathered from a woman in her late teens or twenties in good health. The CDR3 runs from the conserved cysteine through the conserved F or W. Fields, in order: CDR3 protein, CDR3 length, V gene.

CDR3aa: CASSTISAQETQYF
len: 14
v_gene: TRBV6-1

CDR3aa: CASSIRVNNQPQHF
len: 14
v_gene: TRBV6-2/TRBV6-3

CDR3aa: CASSLDVEGYTF
len: 12
v_gene: TRBV5-1

CDR3aa: CASSYAMTGNSPLHF
len: 15
v_gene: TRBV6-5

CDR3aa: CASSQEGYGYTF
len: 12
v_gene: TRBV12-3/TRBV12-4

CDR3aa: CCAPHDLGANYGYTF
len: 15
v_gene: TRBV20-1

CDR3aa: CSVRGEKLFF
len: 10
v_gene: TRBV20-1

CDR3aa: CSVERLRTGITYEQYF
len: 16
v_gene: TRBV29-1

CDR3aa: CASSLGAHTISYEQYF
len: 16
v_gene: TRBV7-8

CDR3aa: CASSQNRGELFF
len: 12
v_gene: TRBV3-1

CDR3aa: CASSSGGAANEQFF
len: 14
v_gene: TRBV5-1

CDR3aa: CSASAPGVKTQYF
len: 13
v_gene: TRBV20-1

CDR3aa: CSARDPRQGGTDTQYF
len: 16
v_gene: TRBV20-1

CDR3aa: CSARTGGNYGYTF
len: 13
v_gene: TRBV20-1

CDR3aa: CSARAGHLNYGYTF
len: 14
v_gene: TRBV20-1

CDR3aa: CSAEDRSSYNSPLHF
len: 15
v_gene: TRBV20-1

CDR3aa: CASSDGPSRELFF
len: 13
v_gene: TRBV10-1

CDR3aa: CASSLGLAGGSLEQYF
len: 16
v_gene: TRBV7-8

CDR3aa: CASSYSGQRIEKLFF
len: 15
v_gene: TRBV6-5

CDR3aa: CASSPRGGRNEKLFF
len: 15
v_gene: TRBV12-3/TRBV12-4

CDR3aa: CSARQYSGYYNEQFF
len: 15
v_gene: TRBV20-1

CDR3aa: CSARRQVGELFF
len: 12
v_gene: TRBV20-1

CDR3aa: CASSLAGGREKLFF
len: 14
v_gene: TRBV5-1

CDR3aa: CARYDEQFF
len: 9
v_gene: TRBV12-3/TRBV12-4

CDR3aa: CASSSTGGSYEQYF
len: 14
v_gene: TRBV7-9

CDR3aa: CASSPGQGGKNQPQHF
len: 16
v_gene: TRBV5-5

CDR3aa: CASTPGALSYNEQFF
len: 15
v_gene: TRBV12-3/TRBV12-4

CDR3aa: CASSPFNVGSPLHF
len: 14
v_gene: TRBV7-9

CDR3aa: CAISVLALGANVLTF
len: 15
v_gene: TRBV10-3

CDR3aa: CASSWGQGRLYEQYF
len: 15
v_gene: TRBV7-2

CDR3aa: CASSFPFSGANVLTF
len: 15
v_gene: TRBV3-1

CDR3aa: CASSLDRGLRDEQFF
len: 15
v_gene: TRBV5-6

CDR3aa: CSASRQGNSPLHF
len: 13
v_gene: TRBV20-1

CDR3aa: CSARALASSYNEQFF
len: 15
v_gene: TRBV20-1

CDR3aa: CASSQEVGDSGELFF
len: 15
v_gene: TRBV14

CDR3aa: CSVREYTDTQYF
len: 12
v_gene: TRBV29-1

CDR3aa: CASSPTGGRETQYF
len: 14
v_gene: TRBV5-8

CDR3aa: CSARTGKAGYTF
len: 12
v_gene: TRBV20-1

CDR3aa: CASRQAGLAYNEQFF
len: 15
v_gene: TRBV5-1

CDR3aa: CASTLDRGSYNEQFF
len: 15
v_gene: TRBV6-1

CDR3aa: CASSLPGTQGYTF
len: 13
v_gene: TRBV12-3/TRBV12-4

CDR3aa: CASRQGIYNEQFF
len: 13
v_gene: TRBV7-2

CDR3aa: CASSLALTGTDTQYF
len: 15
v_gene: TRBV7-8

CDR3aa: CASSLIPVSSYNEQFF
len: 16
v_gene: TRBV11-2

CDR3aa: CASAPPENYGYTF
len: 13
v_gene: TRBV6-4

CDR3aa: CASSSLRYKRQYF
len: 13
v_gene: TRBV7-6

CDR3aa: CATSDVQGRTQYF
len: 13
v_gene: TRBV24-1

CDR3aa: CASTLMPGGTDTQYF
len: 15
v_gene: TRBV9

CDR3aa: CASSLGDKSGYEQYF
len: 15
v_gene: TRBV7-9

CDR3aa: CASSQFGSYEQYF
len: 13
v_gene: TRBV5-4

CDR3aa: CASSLESGGEQYF
len: 13
v_gene: TRBV7-9

CDR3aa: CASSTNPPLSGEQFF
len: 15
v_gene: TRBV18

CDR3aa: CASSGTGGVNEQYF
len: 14
v_gene: TRBV5-6